A selection of T cell receptor beta chains follows, all from one sample in a study of vaccination effects on CD4 cells after COVID-19. Some clones are missing from TCRdb's copy, which holds only in-frame ones; the method was immunoSEQ multiplex PCR. The table records about 46,000 clones, around 74% of them present only once. Their recognized antigens are unknown. Source: CD4+ T cells from PBMCs cultured without peptide, taken after COVID-19 vaccination. All receptors come from a human donor who had a prior SARS-CoV-2 infection. Both conserved end residues are part of each CDR3. Fields, in order: V gene, CDR3 protein.

>TRBV4-1
CASSQGQGVSPLHF
>TRBV7-2
CASSPTGYEQFF
>TRBV14
CASSQYRTNTIYF
>TRBV6-4
CASSATSGSYNEQFF
>TRBV3-1/TRBV3-2
CASSRRTSGSTDTQYF
>TRBV12-5
CASALLAGGNNEQFF
>TRBV19
CASSPGTATGGYTF
>TRBV30
CAWRATGTQPQHF
>TRBV3-1/TRBV3-2
CASTRTANTEAFF
>TRBV25-1
CASSPPGDRDSGKAFF
>TRBV15
CATSRRTGEMNTEAFF
>TRBV5-1
CASSLGTSGLNEQFF
>TRBV6-2/TRBV6-3
CASSYSVAGVDEQYF
>TRBV6-5
CASRGGETGANVLTF
>TRBV18
CASSSGQGSEQYF
>TRBV11-1
CASSPRDKRETQYF
>TRBV6-5
CASRLRGSGNTIYF
>TRBV19
CASSTGGRGLFYEQYF
>TRBV7-3
CASSPRLAGGTDTQYF
>TRBV5-6
CASSLKVNQPQHF
>TRBV5-1
CASSLPGQGNTIYF
>TRBV6-5
CASSLTGIEPGELFF
>TRBV11-3
CASSLFRFGVSYYNEQFF
>TRBV7-2
CASSLTGYMNEKLFF
>TRBV6-2/TRBV6-3
CASSNRDFDEDEQFF
>TRBV2
CASSEGGLGPLHF
>TRBV3-1/TRBV3-2
CASSPPGPGPLEQYF
>TRBV11-2
CASSLGQANYGYTF
>TRBV11-3
CASSLEQMGDRGTEAFF
>TRBV10-3
CAISVERQETQYF
>TRBV7-2
CASIPSRNTGELFF
>TRBV5-1
CASSLAGLGNSYEQYF
>TRBV4-3
CASSQQPTGGNTGELFF
>TRBV19
CASSIGRDRKSTDTQYF
>TRBV18
CASSQGAQTYEQYF
>TRBV27
CETGLAASSYNEQFF
>TRBV7-9
CASSPGGYGYGYTF
>TRBV5-8
CASSLYPSRAFF
>TRBV5-1
CASSLESSGISYEQYF
>TRBV3-1/TRBV3-2
CASSLLAGVENTGELFF
>TRBV24-1
CATSDRTADTGELFF
>TRBV7-5
CARSHLESPYNSPLHF
>TRBV5-5
CASNLWGAGENQPQHF
>TRBV5-1
CASSRDLSDEAFF
>TRBV18
CASSQAHQETQYF
>TRBV6-1
CASSEAGGRGRQPQHF
>TRBV6-1
CASSEGTSAETQYF
>TRBV6-2/TRBV6-3
CASSYSQGFYGYTF
>TRBV6-5
CASSYSRQAETQYF
>TRBV6-5
CASTTTDGDQETQYF
>TRBV2
CASTGQGVSGSPLHF
>TRBV10-3
CAISYVGLAKEQYF
>TRBV10-3
CAISEMGMTQYF
>TRBV18
CASSPGQINEKLFF
>TRBV2
CASIFDSSYNSPLHF